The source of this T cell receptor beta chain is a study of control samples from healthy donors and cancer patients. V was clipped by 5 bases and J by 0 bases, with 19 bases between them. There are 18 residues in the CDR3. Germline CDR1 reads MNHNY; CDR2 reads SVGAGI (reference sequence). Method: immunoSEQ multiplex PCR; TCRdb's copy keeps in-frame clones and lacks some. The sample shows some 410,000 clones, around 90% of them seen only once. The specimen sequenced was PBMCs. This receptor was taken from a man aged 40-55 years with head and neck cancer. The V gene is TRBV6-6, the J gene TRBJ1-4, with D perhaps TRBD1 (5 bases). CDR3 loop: CASSRLGDPTATNEKLFF. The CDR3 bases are TGTGCCAGCAGTCGATTGGGGGACCCAACGGCAACTAATGAAAAACTGTTTTTT.